This T cell receptor beta chain was profiled in a study of control samples from healthy donors and cancer patients. The CDR3 extends over 15 amino acids. The V and J ends lost 4 bases and 1 base, in that order; junction bases with no gene match: 3. Germline CDR1 is LGHNA and CDR2 is YSLEER. Only a few counts were recorded for this clone. Sequenced by immunoSEQ multiplex PCR; TCRdb stores in-frame clones only, minus some. The sample has around 30,000 clones, roughly 95% seen once; the top ten hold under 7%. The V call is TRBV4-3, the J call TRBJ1-1; 10 bases fit TRBD1. Sequencing used blood. The clonotype comes from a man aged 60-69 years in good health. CDR3 protein: CASSPTGGRNTEAFF. The CDR3 DNA reads TGCGCCAGCAGCCCGACAGGGGGCCGGAACACTGAAGCTTTCTTT.